The following is a T cell receptor (beta chain) sequence with its context. In germline, CDR1 is MNHEY, CDR2 SVGAGI. V lost 8 bases, J lost 0 bases, and 9 bases lay in between. There are 13 residues in the CDR3. The entry originates in a study of blood T cell repertoires in COVID-19. As for the study in general: Acute-phase and convalescent COVID-19 samples originated in the United States, Italy and Spain. In each case, the material was cDNA or gDNA derived from T cells, B-cell-depleted T cells, or PBMCs.

Original methodology: Estimation of nucleated cell counts was performed using reference gene primer amplification. The protocol was immunoSEQ multiplex PCR, while the TCRdb copy is restricted to in-frame clones and leaves out a portion. V, J and clone size reflect that table, while D and trimming were determined from the DNA. The sample has around 150,000 clones; 88% are singletons. J is TRBJ2-3 and V is TRBV6-5; unclear D gene. The origin of this receptor is a man aged 45-65 years with active or convalescent COVID-19. Sample: peripheral blood. CDR3 nucleotides: TGTGCCAGCTCTCCCTTTAGCACAGATACGCAGTATTTT. Its protein product is CASSPFSTDTQYF.